These 29 T cell receptor beta chains came from one sample sequenced in a study of blood T cell repertoires in COVID-19. The protocol was immunoSEQ multiplex PCR, while the TCRdb copy is restricted to in-frame clones and leaves out a portion. The sample lists some 350,000 clones; approximately 86% were seen once. Sequences were obtained from peripheral blood. The receptors derive from a human donor in a cohort sampled during active COVID-19.

The J gene is TRBJ2-2, the V gene TRBV7-7, with a possible D match to TRBD2 (5 bases). Germline V gene data show CDR1 as SSHAT and CDR2 as FNYEAQ (reference sequence). The CDR3 extends over 15 amino acids. Deletions cut 5 bases from V and 3 bases from J, with 13 bases between. The CDR3 DNA follows: TGTGCCAGCAGCCGGGGTCCCCCCGACACCGGGGAGCTGTTTTTT. Its translation is CASSRGPPDTGELFF.

The J gene is TRBJ2-7, the V gene TRBV30; possibly TRBD1 for D (6 bases). V lost 5 bases and J lost 2, with 10 bases in between. The CDR3 sequence is 12 residues long. CDR1 GTSNPN and CDR2 SVGIG come from the germline V gene (reference sequence). CDR3 residues: CAWGGQTYEQYF. The CDR3 bases are TGTGCCTGGGGCGGACAGACCTACGAGCAGTACTTC. Full variable domain (missing parts from reference TRBV30 and TRBJ2-7): SQTIHQWPATLVQPVGSPLSLECTVEGTSNPNLYWYRQAAGRGLQLLFYSVGIGQISSEVPQNLSASRPQDRQFILSSKKLLLSDSGFYLCAWGGQTYEQYFGPGTRLTVT.

The J gene is TRBJ2-1, the V gene TRBV11-3; 7 bases match TRBD1. This CDR3 contains 15 residues. Germline V gives CDR1 SGHNT, CDR2 YENEEA. With V trimmed by 0 bases and J by 13 bases, 12 bases remained unmatched. CDR3 coding DNA: TGTGCCAGCAGCTTAGAGTCTGGACAGGTCCCTCTTCAGTTCTTC. The encoded protein is CASSLESGQVPLQFF. Supplemented by reference TRBV11-3 and TRBJ2-1, the full variable domain reads EAGVVQSPRYKIIEKKQPVAFWCNPISGHNTLYWYLQNLGQGPELLIRYENEEAVDDSQLPKDRFSAERLKGVDSTLKIQPAELGDSAVYLCASSLESGQVPLQFFGPGTRLTVL.

The chain links TRBV7-2 to TRBJ2-7; 12 bases map to TRBD1. Germline assignment: CDR1 SGHTA and CDR2 FQGNSA. The CDR3 is 14 amino acids. Germline trimming cut 3 bases from V and 7 bases from J; bases unmatched to any gene: 4. The CDR3, as DNA: TGTGCCAGCAGCTTGGGACAGGGGGCGGGGGAGCAGTACTTC. This gives the protein CASSLGQGAGEQYF.

DNA of the CDR3: TGTGCCAGCAGTTCCCAACTCATCCCCCAAGAGACCCAGTACTTC. It specifies CASSSQLIPQETQYF. J is TRBJ2-5 and V is TRBV6-6; D ambiguous. The V end was cut by 4 bases, the J end by 1 base, with 13 bases between. Germline values: CDR1 MNHNY, CDR2 SVGAGI (reference sequence). The CDR3 consists of 15 residues.

The chain is built from TRBV19 and TRBJ2-3, with D unresolved. V lost 5 bases and J 2 bases, leaving 11 bases between the germline ends. The CDR3 runs 14 residues. Looked up from germline, CDR1 is LNHDA and CDR2 is SQIVND (reference sequence). This CDR3 is CASSVSDFTDTQYF. CDR3 nucleotide sequence: TGTGCCAGTAGTGTGAGCGACTTCACAGATACGCAGTATTTT.

This clone was recorded many times. This rearrangement joins TRBV30 to TRBJ2-7; 11 nucleotides agree with TRBD1. Germline V gene sequence: CDR1 GTSNPN, CDR2 SVGIG (reference sequence). The junction had 5 bases not matched to a gene; V was cut back by 0 bases and J by 4 bases. This CDR3 region has 15 residues. CDR3 loop: CAWSVDRGRLYEQYF. In DNA, the CDR3 is TGTGCCTGGAGTGTGGACAGGGGGCGCTTGTACGAGCAGTACTTC.

The chain joins TRBV2 to TRBJ1-6; D unresolved. The CDR3 is 18 amino acids. Between the trimmed V and J ends, which lost 2 bases and 4 bases, there was a span of 18 bases. The germline V gene encodes CDR1 SNHLY and CDR2 FYNNEI. CDR3 nucleotide sequence: TGTGCCAGCAGTGAACGCTCGTATAGCCGCCTTTATAATTCACCCCTCCACTTT. Translation gives CASSERSYSRLYNSPLHF.

V gene TRBV28 combines with J gene TRBJ2-3, with unresolved D. The CDR3 is made up of 13 amino acids. Per germline, CDR1 MDHEN and CDR2 SYDVKM. V lost 5 bases and J 4 bases, leaving 10 bases between the germline ends. The CDR3 sequence is CASSVTQADTQYF. Written as DNA, the CDR3 is TGTGCCAGCAGTGTCACTCAAGCAGATACGCAGTATTTT.

This chain uses TRBV5-6 with TRBJ1-4, with 9 nucleotides matching TRBD1. V lost 4 bases, J lost 5 bases, and 6 bases stayed unmatched. The CDR3 loop spans 15 amino acids. Germline V gene sequence: CDR1 SGHDT, CDR2 YYEEEE. CDR3 region: CASSAYRGRNEKLFF. CDR3 DNA: TGTGCCAGCAGCGCTTACAGGGGGCGGAATGAAAAACTGTTTTTT. The whole variable domain, remainder taken from reference TRBV5-6 and TRBJ1-4, is DAGVTQSPTHLIKTRGQQVTLRCSPKSGHDTVSWYQQALGQGPQFIFQYYEEEERQRGNFPDRFSGHQFPNYSSELNVNALLLGDSALYLCASSAYRGRNEKLFFGSGTQLSVL.

This clone was seen a single time. The chain uses TRBV9 and TRBJ1-2; maybe TRBD1 (6 bases). The germline gives CDR1 SGDLS, CDR2 YYNGEE. V was clipped by 0 bases and J by 8 bases, with 26 bases between them. The CDR3 extends over 18 amino acids. The CDR3 region is CASSVGTGLGRGVRGYTF. CDR3 coding DNA: TGTGCCAGCAGCGTAGGTACGGGGCTGGGCAGGGGAGTTAGAGGCTACACCTTC. The whole variable domain, filled in from reference TRBV9 and TRBJ1-2, reads DSGVTQTPKHLITATGQRVTLRCSPRSGDLSVYWYQQSLDQGLQFLIQYYNGEERAKGNILERFSAQQFPDLHSELNLSSLELGDSALYFCASSVGTGLGRGVRGYTFGSGTRLTVV.

CDR3 sequence (DNA): TGTGCCAGCAGAGACCACAGGGGTGAGGGGCAAGAGACCCAGTACTTC. Encoded protein: CASRDHRGEGQETQYF. V and J are TRBV2 and TRBJ2-5; 7 nucleotides line up with TRBD1. This CDR3 contains 16 residues. With V trimmed by 6 bases and J by 2 bases, 12 bases remained unmatched. Per the germline V gene, CDR1 is SNHLY and CDR2 is FYNNEI.

CDR3 residues: CASSLLAGVTDTQYF. In DNA, the CDR3 is TGTGCCAGCAGCTTGTTAGCGGGAGTCACAGATACGCAGTATTTT. V and J are TRBV7-8 and TRBJ2-3; 9 bases line up with TRBD2. V lost 3 bases and J lost 2; bases outside the gene matches: 3. This CDR3 comprises 15 residues. The germline CDR1 and CDR2 sequences are SGHVS and FQNEAQ.

The chain has TRBV9 and TRBJ2-2, with TRBD1 matching 8 bases. This CDR3 region has 16 residues. Germline V CDR1 and CDR2: SGDLS, YYNGEE. The J segment lost 1 base and the V segment lost 4 bases, leaving 6 bases of the junction unmatched. CDR3 amino acids: CASSSRGTGNTGELFF. The CDR3 coding sequence is TGTGCCAGCAGCTCGAGGGGGACAGGGAACACCGGGGAGCTGTTTTTT.

This clone was seen more than once but under ten times. The same CDR3 also results from other DNA sequences found in this sample. The rearrangement links TRBV7-2 to TRBJ1-2, with a weak D call TRBD1 (5 bases). This CDR3 has 15 residues. Germline V lookup: CDR1 SGHTA, CDR2 FQGNSA. Deletions cut 1 base from V and 2 bases from J, with 11 bases between. The CDR3 here is CASSLGQAGNYGYTF. For the CDR3, the DNA is TGTGCCAGCAGCTTAGGTCAGGCAGGGAACTATGGCTACACCTTC.

The rearrangement joins TRBV4-1 to TRBJ2-7; 7 bases align to TRBD1. Trimming took 0 bases from V and 7 from J; bases not matched to a gene: 9. Germline CDR1 MGHRA, CDR2 YSYEKL. The CDR3 totals 15 residues. The CDR3 here is CASSQEDRQGLEQYF. CDR3 sequence (DNA): TGCGCCAGCAGCCAAGAAGATCGACAGGGCTTGGAGCAGTACTTC.

The V gene is TRBV5-4, the J gene TRBJ2-7, with 7 bases that match TRBD2. CDR1 is SGHNT and CDR2 is YYREEE in the germline V gene (reference sequence). The CDR3 covers 15 residues. Trimming at V came to 5 bases and at J to 3 bases, leaving 11 bases not matched to a gene. The CDR3 DNA reads TGTGCCAGCAGTGGGGGGGAGGGCAGCCTCTACGAGCAGTACTTC. It is translated as CASSGGEGSLYEQYF.

The J gene is TRBJ1-4, the V gene TRBV6-6, with D possibly TRBD1 on 5 matching bases. Germline assignment: CDR1 MNHNY and CDR2 SVGAGI (reference sequence). The CDR3 runs to 14 residues. Trimming stripped 0 bases from V and 4 bases from J, with 6 bases between. CDR3 nucleotide sequence: TGTGCCAGCAGTTACTCAAGGGGTAATGAAAAACTGTTTTTT. As protein: CASSYSRGNEKLFF.

The chain has TRBV6-4 and TRBJ2-1, with D possibly being TRBD1 (6 bases). The CDR3 consists of 16 residues. V gave up 0 bases and J gave up 3 bases, with 12 bases separating them. CDR1 and CDR2 (germline): MRHNA, SNTAGT. The CDR3, as DNA: TGTGCCAGCAGTGACTCGAGGGGGAATGGCTACAATGAGCAGTTCTTC. Encoded protein: CASSDSRGNGYNEQFF.

This rearrangement joins TRBV19 to TRBJ1-2, with 9 positions matching TRBD1. Looked up from germline, CDR1 is LNHDA and CDR2 is SQIVND (reference sequence). CDR3 length: 17 residues. The V gene end was trimmed by 3 bases and the J gene end by 4 bases; junction bases not matched to a gene: 12. The CDR3 reads CASSMTPGQGILYGYTF. Written as DNA, the CDR3 is TGTGCCAGTAGTATGACCCCCGGACAGGGGATCCTCTATGGCTACACCTTC.

The V gene is TRBV12-3 or TRBV12-4, the J gene TRBJ1-2; TRBD1 might be the D (5 bases). V lost 6 bases, J lost 7 bases, and 9 bases lay in between. This CDR3 comprises 11 residues. DNA for the CDR3: TGTGCCAGCAGGCAGGGATCTGGCTACACCTTC. Translation gives CASRQGSGYTF.

V and J are TRBV28 and TRBJ2-7; 10 nucleotides agree with TRBD2. Per germline, CDR1 MDHEN and CDR2 SYDVKM. The CDR3 is made up of 14 amino acids. J lost 4 bases, V lost 5 bases, and 5 bases had no gene match. This CDR3 reads CASSLAGVVYEQYF. DNA of the CDR3: TGTGCCAGCAGTCTAGCGGGAGTGGTGTACGAGCAGTACTTC.

The chain carries TRBV27 and TRBJ1-1, with 9 bases lining up with TRBD1. V shed 6 bases and J 8 bases; nucleotides not matched to a gene: 10. Germline loops: CDR1 MNHEY, CDR2 SMNVEV (reference sequence). The CDR3 sequence is 14 residues long. The CDR3 DNA follows: TGTGCCAGCAGAAGGTTACAGGGGGCGGCGGAAGCTTTCTTT. It specifies CASRRLQGAAEAFF.

The rearrangement links TRBV10-3 to TRBJ1-2, with TRBD1 matching over 8 bases. There are 16 residues in the CDR3. J lost 8 bases, V lost 3 bases, and 14 bases had no gene match. The germline CDR1 and CDR2 sequences are ENHRY and SYGVKD. CDR3 protein: CAISEGRGQGRSGYTF. CDR3 coding DNA: TGTGCCATCAGTGAAGGTAGAGGACAGGGTCGAAGCGGCTACACCTTC.

The chain is built from TRBV28 and TRBJ2-1, with a possible D match to TRBD2 (7 bases). V was pared by 3 bases and J by 7 bases, with 19 bases between. The germline V gene has CDR1 MDHEN and CDR2 SYDVKM. CDR3 size: 16 residues. The CDR3 nucleotides read TGTGCCAGCAGTTTGGGCGGGGGCCCCACTTCGAATGAGCAGTTCTTC. This translates into CASSLGGGPTSNEQFF.

The J gene is TRBJ2-7, the V gene TRBV6-5; possibly TRBD2 for D (6 bases). Germline V gene sequence: CDR1 MNHEY, CDR2 SVGAGI. V shed 6 bases and J shed 0 bases, with 9 bases lying between them. The CDR3 has 13 amino acids. The CDR3: CASSLGSSYEQYF. For the CDR3, the DNA is TGTGCCAGCAGCCTCGGGAGCTCCTACGAGCAGTACTTC.

The rearrangement links TRBV9 to TRBJ2-7; weak D call: TRBD1 (6 bases). Per the germline V gene, CDR1 is SGDLS and CDR2 is YYNGEE. The CDR3 has 16 amino acids. The V end was cut by 0 bases, the J end by 2 bases, with 15 bases between. The CDR3 sequence is CASSVGGGREPYEQYF. In DNA, the CDR3 is TGTGCCAGCAGCGTAGGAGGGGGTCGGGAACCCTACGAGCAGTACTTC. Full variable domain (rest looked up from reference TRBV9 and TRBJ2-7): DSGVTQTPKHLITATGQRVTLRCSPRSGDLSVYWYQQSLDQGLQFLIQYYNGEERAKGNILERFSAQQFPDLHSELNLSSLELGDSALYFCASSVGGGREPYEQYFGPGTRLTVT.

The genes are TRBV4-1 and TRBJ1-1; TRBD1 is a possible D gene (5 bases). Germline values: CDR1 MGHRA, CDR2 YSYEKL. Deletions cut 3 bases from V and 1 base from J, with 6 bases between. The CDR3 sequence is 13 residues long. CDR3 nucleotide sequence: TGCGCCAGCAGCCAGACAGAGAACACTGAAGCTTTCTTT. Translating gives CASSQTENTEAFF.

The DNA of the CDR3 is TGTGCCAGCAGTCGGGACTCCCACACCGGGGAGCTGTTTTTT. Translating gives CASSRDSHTGELFF. V and J are TRBV7-3 and TRBJ2-2; D perhaps matches TRBD2 (6 bases). The germline gives CDR1 SGHTA, CDR2 FQGTGA. CDR3 length equals 14 residues. Trimming left V 6 bases short and J 3 bases short, with 11 bases between. Full variable domain (outside the CDR3, taken from reference TRBV7-3 and TRBJ2-2): GAGVSQTPSNKVTEKGKYVELRCDPISGHTALYWYRQSLGQGPEFLIYFQGTGAADDSGLPNDRFFAVRPEGSVSTLKIQRTERGDSAVYLCASSRDSHTGELFFGEGSRLTVL.